This TCR beta chain is from a study of cytomegalovirus exposure and HLA in healthy donors. Study-level information: Genotyping showed 70% to 90% of fewer than 500 donors falling in the Caucasian-associated ancestry cluster.

Note on this clone: What it binds is not known.

PCR used 60 Vbeta primers and 13 Jbeta primers. Clones were read by immunoSEQ multiplex PCR, and TCRdb kept only the in-frame ones, dropping some. The repertoire has about 130,000 clones, more than 70% of them found once; the top ten carry approximately 6.7%. The study's findings and limits: With DRB1 most and HLA-C fewest, TCR association rates differed between HLA loci in a later analysis. Researchers counted around 150 TCR beta chains as cytomegalovirus-associated.

The CDR3 spans 15 residues. CDR1 and CDR2 from the germline V gene are LNHNV and YYDKDF (reference sequence). The germline V and J ends were trimmed by 4 bases and 3 bases, with 12 bases remaining between them. The source is a woman in her 30s in good health and CMV-seropositive. The specimen sequenced was PBMCs. J is TRBJ1-4 and V is TRBV15; D unresolved. CDR3 residues: CATSKSLGANEKLFF. For the CDR3, the DNA is TGTGCCACCAGCAAATCACTTGGTGCTAATGAAAAACTGTTTTTT.